The 3 T cell receptor beta chains below were found in one sample sequenced in a study of T-cell reconstitution after alpha-beta-depleted transplantation in children. This sample's TCRbeta library carried unique molecular identifier barcodes. TCRdb re-called the PCR reads through MiXCR, storing one row per CDR3 protein. The sample has 95,000 to 150,000 distinct CDR3 sequences, about 23% seen once. The specimen was PBMCs, mostly from graft donor cells, collected 180 days after TCRalphabeta/CD19-depleted stem cell transplant. The receptor source for this set is a male patient between 2 and 10 years old who had a stem cell transplant for chronic granulomatous disease, so the T cells may come from the graft donor.

This chain connects TRBV9 to TRBJ2-1; D perhaps matches TRBD2 (6 bases). The V end was cut by 7 bases, the J end by 7 bases, with 15 bases between. The CDR3 extends over 13 amino acids. Looked up from germline, CDR1 is SGDLS and CDR2 is YYNGEE. The CDR3, as DNA: TGTGCCAGCGCCGGGGACTCGGAAAATGAGCAGTTCTTC. Translating it yields CASAGDSENEQFF.

This clonotype was observed at least ten times. The chain has TRBV20-1 and TRBJ2-5, with D unclear. The germline gives CDR1 DFQATT, CDR2 SNEGSKA (reference sequence). The CDR3 spans 14 residues. With 4 bases removed from V and 2 bases from J, the gap between germline ends came to 14 bases. CDR3 loop: CSAIGSVGQETQYF. For the CDR3, the DNA is TGCAGTGCTATCGGGTCGGTCGGGCAAGAGACCCAGTACTTC.

In its sample, this clonotype was seen many times. The chain couples TRBV9 to TRBJ1-1; 10 bases fit TRBD1. This CDR3 region has 16 residues. V trimming: 7 bases; J trimming: 4 bases; junction bases outside the gene matches: 13. CDR1 SGDLS and CDR2 YYNGEE come from the germline V gene. The CDR3 is CASPWGDRGRFTEAFF. As DNA, the CDR3 is TGTGCCAGCCCTTGGGGGGACAGGGGTCGTTTCACTGAAGCTTTCTTT.